Below are 31 T cell receptor beta chains sequenced from a single sample in a study of T cell clones after liver transplantation. Some clones are missing from TCRdb's copy, which holds only in-frame ones; the method was immunoSEQ multiplex PCR. The profile shows about 21,000 clones, about 94% of them singletons. This specimen was CD8+ T cells from blood, taken around 25 months after liver transplant. Receptors were obtained from a human patient who received a liver transplant. Among the T cells, some may be from the graft donor.

The V and J genes are TRBV7-9 and TRBJ2-7; 8 bases line up with TRBD2. V shed 1 base and J 6 bases; nucleotides not matched to a gene: 8. There are 15 residues in the CDR3. Per the germline V gene, CDR1 is SEHNR and CDR2 is FQNEAQ (reference sequence). The chain's CDR3 is CASSLVTGRAGEQYF. The DNA for the CDR3 is TGTGCCAGCAGCTTAGTAACCGGGAGGGCCGGCGAGCAGTACTTC.

V is TRBV15 and J is TRBJ1-1; tentative D call: TRBD1 (5 bases). The CDR3 length is 15 residues. Germline V gene lookup returns CDR1 LNHNV and CDR2 YYDKDF (reference sequence). The V and J ends lost 1 base and 5 bases respectively, with 14 bases between them. The CDR3, as DNA: TGTGCCACCAGCAGAGCGGGACTTGAGTGGACTGAAGCTTTCTTT. This codes for CATSRAGLEWTEAFF.

Of note for this clone: Mismatch with germline at one junction end may stem from a read error. The J gene is TRBJ2-5, the V gene TRBV7-3, with D tentatively TRBD2 (5 bases). The CDR3 covers 12 residues. Germline V lookup: CDR1 SGHTA, CDR2 FQGTGA. The CDR3 nucleotides read TGTGCTAGCAGCCTAGCCGGCGAGACCCAGTACTTC. Translating gives CASSLAGETQYF. Variable domain in full (rest from reference TRBV7-3 and TRBJ2-5): GAGVSQTPSNKVTEKGKYVELRCDPISGHTALYWYRQSLGQGPEFLIYFQGTGAADDSGLPNDRFFAVRPEGSVSTLKIQRTERGDSAVYLCASSLAGETQYFGPGTRLLVL.

The gene calls are TRBV7-9 and TRBJ2-1; 9 bases align to TRBD1. After removal of 4 bases from V and 10 bases from J, the junction contained 2 bases not matched to a gene. CDR3 length: 12 residues. Per the germline V gene, CDR1 is SEHNR and CDR2 is FQNEAQ (reference sequence). CDR3 loop: CASSWGQGEQFF. DNA of the CDR3: TGTGCCAGCAGCTGGGGACAGGGAGAGCAGTTCTTC.

V usage is TRBV6-6 and J usage is TRBJ1-1; D is ambiguous. Trimming removed 2 bases at V and 1 base at J, with 2 bases between. The CDR3 loop spans 12 amino acids. Germline V CDR1 and CDR2: MNHNY, SVGAGI (reference sequence). Here the CDR3 reads CASSYRNTEAFF. CDR3 DNA sequence: TGTGCCAGCAGTTACAGGAACACTGAAGCTTTCTTT.

V usage is TRBV29-1 and J usage is TRBJ1-2, with 11 nucleotides matching TRBD1. J gave up 4 bases and V 0 bases, and 7 bases lay outside the gene matches. Germline CDR1 SQVTM, CDR2 ANQGSEA. The length of the CDR3 is 16 residues. The CDR3 reads CSVEDRGQGGVYGYTF. The DNA of the CDR3 is TGCAGCGTTGAAGATCGGGGACAGGGGGGCGTCTATGGCTACACCTTC.

The V gene is TRBV9, the J gene TRBJ2-7; 14 bases agree with TRBD2. The junction had 7 bases not matched to a gene; V was cut back by 4 bases and J by 4 bases. Germline-derived CDR1 and CDR2 are SGDLS and YYNGEE. The length of the CDR3 is 16 residues. The DNA of the CDR3 is TGTGCCAGCAGCCCGGGGACTAGCGGGAGTAGGTACGAGCAGTACTTC. Protein product: CASSPGTSGSRYEQYF.

The chain has TRBV10-2 and TRBJ2-1; D gene uncertain. The germline V gene encodes CDR1 WSHSY and CDR2 SAAADI. Trimming left V 4 bases short and J 7 bases short, with 8 bases between. The CDR3 consists of 12 residues. The CDR3 region has the DNA TGCGCCAGCAGTGTCTGGATTAATGAGCAGTTCTTC. Protein sequence: CASSVWINEQFF.

The chain has TRBV4-1 and TRBJ2-3; 9 bases map to TRBD2. Unmatched junction bases numbered 13, after V lost 4 bases and J lost 2 bases. Per germline, CDR1 MGHRA and CDR2 YSYEKL. The CDR3 is 18 amino acids. The CDR3 spells CASSLAGPLAGTTDTQYF. The CDR3 DNA sequence: TGCGCCAGCAGCCTGGCGGGGCCGCTAGCGGGAACCACAGATACGCAGTATTTT.

The CDR3 sequence: CASSGTSGSNEQFF. For the CDR3, the DNA is TGTGCCAGCAGCGGGACTAGCGGGAGTAATGAGCAGTTCTTC. The chain recombines TRBV11-3 with TRBJ2-1, with TRBD2 identical over 14 bases. Unmatched junction bases numbered 1, after V lost 5 bases and J lost 7 bases. The CDR3 totals 14 residues. Germline V gene sequence: CDR1 SGHNT, CDR2 YENEEA.

V usage is TRBV7-9 and J usage is TRBJ2-2; D uncertain. The CDR3 sequence is 19 residues long. CDR1 and CDR2 (germline): SEHNR, FQNEAQ (reference sequence). Trimming removed 2 bases at V and 7 bases at J, with 26 bases between. The CDR3 DNA is TGTGCCAGCAGCTTATCGGGTAGAGTAGACCCTTCTCTAGGCGGGGAGCTGTTTTTT. Translation gives CASSLSGRVDPSLGGELFF.

The chain links TRBV6-6 to TRBJ2-3; the D is unclear. V was clipped by 0 bases and J by 1 base, with 5 bases between them. Germline CDR1 MNHNY, CDR2 SVGAGI (reference sequence). The CDR3 is 14 amino acids. The CDR3 nucleotides are TGTGCCAGCAGTTACTCCCCTGGCACAGATACGCAGTATTTT. This gives the protein CASSYSPGTDTQYF.

The CDR3 sequence: CASSQTVGGETQYF. The DNA of the CDR3 is TGTGCCAGCAGCCAAACCGTTGGGGGAGAGACCCAGTACTTC. This chain connects TRBV7-9 to TRBJ2-5; D is possibly TRBD1 or TRBD2 (5 bases each). V lost 5 bases to trimming and J lost 4 bases, with 14 bases between them. The CDR3 is 14 residues long. Germline V lookup: CDR1 SEHNR, CDR2 FQNEAQ (reference sequence).

This clone occurred once. The chain employs TRBV7-6 and TRBJ1-1, with D tentatively TRBD1 (5 bases). The germline V and J ends were trimmed by 1 base and 5 bases, with 14 bases remaining between them. Germline CDR1 is SGHVS and CDR2 is FNYEAQ. The CDR3 covers 15 residues. CDR3 loop: CASSLVGGRVTEAFF. CDR3 DNA sequence: TGTGCCAGCAGCTTAGTGGGGGGGAGGGTAACTGAAGCTTTCTTT. Full variable domain (missing parts from reference TRBV7-6 and TRBJ1-1): GAGVSQSPRYKVTKRGQDVALRCDPISGHVSLYWYRQALGQGPEFLTYFNYEAQQDKSGLPNDRFSAERPEGSISTLTIQRTEQRDSAMYRCASSLVGGRVTEAFFGQGTRLTVV.

The chain combines TRBV5-4 with TRBJ2-5; 10 positions agree with TRBD2. The CDR3 is made up of 15 amino acids. With V trimmed by 0 bases and J by 5 bases, 4 bases remained unmatched. CDR1 is SGHNT, CDR2 YYREEE, per germline (reference sequence). CDR3 nucleotides: TGTGCCAGCAGCTTGGTCGCTAGCGGGAGTGAGACCCAGTACTTC. It translates to CASSLVASGSETQYF.

This chain connects TRBV28 to TRBJ2-7; D ambiguous. Between the trimmed V and J ends, which lost 5 bases and 5 bases, there was a span of 16 bases. Germline CDR1 and CDR2: MDHEN and SYDVKM. The CDR3 contains 14 residues. The CDR3 DNA follows: TGTGCCAGCAGTGCAGGTGGGGAACACGACGAGCAGTACTTC. This sequence encodes CASSAGGEHDEQYF.

V usage is TRBV19 and J usage is TRBJ2-3; 7 bases match TRBD2. The CDR3 sequence is 15 residues long. With V trimmed by 10 bases and J by 4 bases, 14 bases remained unmatched. Germline CDR1 and CDR2: LNHDA and SQIVND (reference sequence). The CDR3 DNA is TGTGCCACCCGACTGGGGGGGAGTCCCGCAGATACGCAGTATTTT. It yields the protein CATRLGGSPADTQYF.

This chain connects TRBV6-1 to TRBJ2-7; 9 bases are shared with TRBD2. J gave up 2 bases and V 2 bases, and 10 bases lay outside the gene matches. The V gene's germline CDR1 is MNHNS and CDR2 SASEGT. The CDR3 length is 17 residues. The CDR3 loop is CASSEYLAGSPAYEQYF. The CDR3 DNA reads TGTGCCAGCAGTGAATATCTAGCGGGATCGCCGGCCTACGAGCAGTACTTC.

The CDR3 loop is CASSLRDRGYEQYF. In nucleotides, the CDR3 is TGCGCCAGCAGCCTCCGGGACAGGGGCTACGAGCAGTACTTC. The chain combines TRBV4-1 with TRBJ2-7; 10 nucleotides align to TRBD1. The germline CDR1 and CDR2 sequences are MGHRA and YSYEKL. V was clipped by 4 bases and J by 3 bases; unmatched bases: 3. There are 14 residues in the CDR3.

The CDR3 sequence: CGVGTATYNEQFF. The CDR3 region has the DNA TGTGGCGTTGGGACGGCTACCTACAATGAGCAGTTCTTC. The chain recombines TRBV27 with TRBJ2-1; the D gene could be TRBD1 or TRBD2 (5 bases each). The CDR3 loop spans 13 amino acids. Germline V gene lookup returns CDR1 MNHEY and CDR2 SMNVEV (reference sequence).

This chain connects TRBV7-9 to TRBJ1-3; possibly TRBD1 for D (6 bases). CDR3 length: 11 residues. Germline CDR1 reads SEHNR; CDR2 reads FQNEAQ (reference sequence). In DNA, the CDR3 is TGTGCTTCAGGGGCTGGAAACACCATATATTTT. Translating it yields CASGAGNTIYF.

This clone turned up a few times. The chain has TRBV10-3 and TRBJ2-3, with TRBD1 as a possible D gene (6 bases). The CDR3 loop spans 14 amino acids. Trimming cost V 6 bases and J 6 bases, with 16 bases left between them. The germline gives CDR1 ENHRY, CDR2 SYGVKD. The CDR3 nucleotides read TGTGCCATCAGCCCCGTGAGGGGGTGGGATACGCAGTATTTT. Translating gives CAISPVRGWDTQYF.

The chain couples TRBV4-1 to TRBJ2-7; unclear D gene. This CDR3 contains 13 residues. Germline V CDR1 and CDR2: MGHRA, YSYEKL. Deletions cut 1 base from V and 3 bases from J, with 7 bases between. CDR3 loop: CASSQGASYEQYF. The CDR3 DNA is TGCGCCAGCAGCCAAGGGGCGAGCTACGAGCAGTACTTC.

The rearrangement joins TRBV9 to TRBJ1-1; D is unclear. Trimming shortened V by 6 bases and J by 3 bases, and 12 bases separated the two germline ends. The germline V gene encodes CDR1 SGDLS and CDR2 YYNGEE. This CDR3 region has 13 residues. The CDR3 spells CASNQGEYTEAFF. The CDR3 nucleotides read TGTGCCAGCAACCAAGGAGAGTACACTGAAGCTTTCTTT. Filled out from reference TRBV9 and TRBJ1-1, the complete variable domain reads DSGVTQTPKHLITATGQRVTLRCSPRSGDLSVYWYQQSLDQGLQFLIQYYNGEERAKGNILERFSAQQFPDLHSELNLSSLELGDSALYFCASNQGEYTEAFFGQGTRLTVV.

The gene calls are TRBV7-2 and TRBJ2-1; 9 bases are a match to TRBD2. Looked up from germline, CDR1 is SGHTA and CDR2 is FQGNSA. This CDR3 contains 13 residues. V shed 5 bases, J shed 14 bases, and the junction held 10 bases outside the gene matches. This CDR3 is CASSLLAGPLEFF. For the CDR3, the DNA is TGTGCCAGCAGCCTACTAGCGGGCCCGCTCGAGTTCTTC.

This chain's CDR3 is CASSSTGANEKLFF. CDR3 sequence (DNA): TGCGCCAGCAGCTCGACAGGGGCTAATGAAAAACTGTTTTTT. The gene calls are TRBV5-1 and TRBJ1-4; the match to TRBD1 covers 8 bases. The CDR3 has 14 residues. V lost 3 bases to trimming and J lost 3 bases; unmatched junction nucleotides: 1. Germline CDR1 SGHRS, CDR2 YFSETQ.

V and J are TRBV5-6 and TRBJ2-3; 13 positions agree with TRBD2. Germline V gene sequence: CDR1 SGHDT, CDR2 YYEEEE. The CDR3 contains 18 residues. Germline trimming cut 4 bases from V and 6 bases from J; bases unmatched to any gene: 14. CDR3 coding DNA: TGTGCCAGCAGCGGATCCGGGACTAGCGGGGATCAAAGGGATACGCAGTATTTT. Protein sequence: CASSGSGTSGDQRDTQYF.

This sequence joins TRBV9 and TRBJ2-7; D gene uncertain. Per the germline V gene, CDR1 is SGDLS and CDR2 is YYNGEE. The CDR3 is 18 residues long. Deletions cut 0 bases from V and 1 base from J, with 20 bases between. The CDR3 sequence: CASSVGGEPGFGSYEQYF. CDR3 bases: TGTGCCAGCAGCGTAGGCGGTGAACCGGGTTTCGGGTCCTACGAGCAGTACTTC. Variable domain in full (rest from reference TRBV9 and TRBJ2-7): DSGVTQTPKHLITATGQRVTLRCSPRSGDLSVYWYQQSLDQGLQFLIQYYNGEERAKGNILERFSAQQFPDLHSELNLSSLELGDSALYFCASSVGGEPGFGSYEQYFGPGTRLTVT.

V is TRBV15 and J is TRBJ1-1; D is undetermined. V was shortened by 5 bases and J by 0 bases, with 13 bases between the two germline ends. The CDR3 spans 15 residues. Germline values: CDR1 LNHNV, CDR2 YYDKDF (reference sequence). This chain's CDR3 is CATSAPQGMNTEAFF. The CDR3 nucleotides are TGTGCCACCAGCGCCCCCCAAGGGATGAACACTGAAGCTTTCTTT.

The gene calls are TRBV12-2 and TRBJ2-1. TRBV12-2 is noted as a pseudogene. The CDR3 length is 13 residues. The CDR3 DNA is TGTGCATCCCCCCCGCCCTCCTACAATGAGCAGTTCTTC. It codes for CASPPPSYNEQFF.

This chain links TRBV2 with TRBJ1-5; possible D gene TRBD1, 6 bases. Trimming stripped 8 bases from V and 4 bases from J, with 15 bases between. The CDR3 is 14 residues long. Germline V gene lookup returns CDR1 SNHLY and CDR2 FYNNEI. This CDR3 is CASVGGLGNQPQHF. For the CDR3, the DNA is TGTGCCAGCGTCGGGGGGCTTGGGAATCAGCCCCAGCATTTT. The full variable domain, in which reference TRBV2 and TRBJ1-5 provide the parts outside the CDR3, is EPEVTQTPSHQVTQMGQEVILRCVPISNHLYFYWYRQILGQKVEFLVSFYNNEISEKSEIFDDQFSVERPDGSNFTLKIRSTKLEDSAMYFCASVGGLGNQPQHFGDGTRLSIL.